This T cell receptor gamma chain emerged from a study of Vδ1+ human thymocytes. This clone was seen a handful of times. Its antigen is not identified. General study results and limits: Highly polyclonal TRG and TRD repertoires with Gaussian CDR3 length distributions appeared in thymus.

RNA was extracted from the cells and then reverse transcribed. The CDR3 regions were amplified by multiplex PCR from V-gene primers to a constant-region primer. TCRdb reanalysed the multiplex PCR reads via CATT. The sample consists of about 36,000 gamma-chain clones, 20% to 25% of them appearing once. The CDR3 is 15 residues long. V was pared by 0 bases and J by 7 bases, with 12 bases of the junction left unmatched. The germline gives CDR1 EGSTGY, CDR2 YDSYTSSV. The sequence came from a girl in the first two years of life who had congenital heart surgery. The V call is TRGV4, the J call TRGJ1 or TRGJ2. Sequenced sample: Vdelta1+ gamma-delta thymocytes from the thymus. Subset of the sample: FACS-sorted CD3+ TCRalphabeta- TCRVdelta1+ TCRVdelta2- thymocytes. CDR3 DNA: TGTGCCACCTGGGATGGGCCGATGGTGGGGTATAAGAAACTCTTT. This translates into CATWDGPMVGYKKLF.